This TCR beta chain was observed in a study of shared clonotypes between healthy human individuals. About the research overall: CD4 naive and memory got three plates each, CD8 naive two, CD8 memory one.

Libraries were prepared by immunoSEQ multiplex PCR; TCRdb keeps only in-frame clonotypes and omits some of them. The table shows about 2.4 million clones, with roughly 93% occurring only once. The trim removed 3 bases at V and 3 bases at J, leaving 8 bases unmatched. This CDR3 contains 17 residues. Germline V CDR1 and CDR2: MGHDK, SYGVNS. Within Nashville, Tennessee resided all donors, each a Caucasian adult. The TCR comes from a man between 18 and 29 years old in good health. Some clones in this sample may be carry-over from other donors' samples. The rearrangement links TRBV25-1 to TRBJ2-1; 10 bases agree with TRBD2. Material: naive CD4+ T cells from PBMCs. Subset specified: CD45RA+ positively selected. The CDR3 nucleotides read TGTGCCAGCAGTGAGCCCTTAGCGGGAGGTCGCTACAATGAGCAGTTCTTC. Translation gives CASSEPLAGGRYNEQFF.